The 29 T cell receptor beta chains reported below all come from one sample, sequenced in a study of blood T cell repertoires in COVID-19. Sequenced by immunoSEQ multiplex PCR; TCRdb stores in-frame clones only, minus some. The sample lists more than 95,000 clones; approximately 80% were seen once. Sequencing was performed on peripheral blood. These receptors were collected from a woman between 50 and 59 years old with acute or convalescent COVID-19.

Concerning this clone itself: Other DNA sequences in this sample translate to the same CDR3. This chain joins TRBV30 and TRBJ1-1; D uncertain. The ends were cut back, 0 bases at V and 0 bases at J, with 5 bases in the middle. The CDR3 contains 13 residues. Germline CDR1 is GTSNPN and CDR2 is SVGIG (reference sequence). In DNA, the CDR3 is TGTGCCTGGAGTGTGCAGTTGAACACTGAAGCTTTCTTT. It codes for CAWSVQLNTEAFF.

V is TRBV7-3 and J is TRBJ2-3, with a possible D match to TRBD2 (5 bases). The V end lost 5 bases, the J end lost 5 bases, and 11 bases lay between the germline ends. This CDR3 region has 13 residues. Germline V gene sequence: CDR1 SGHTA, CDR2 FQGTGA. As DNA, the CDR3 is TGTGCCAGCAGCCCCCCCAGCGGAGATACGCAGTATTTT. This encodes CASSPPSGDTQYF.

V gene TRBV28 combines with J gene TRBJ1-1, with 7 bases fitting TRBD1. V dropped 9 bases and J dropped 0; count of bases not matched to a gene: 4. Germline V lookup: CDR1 MDHEN, CDR2 SYDVKM. CDR3 size: 13 residues. As DNA, the CDR3 is TGTGCCAGTACAGGGGTTGTGAACACTGAAGCTTTCTTT. Residues: CASTGVVNTEAFF. Full variable domain (missing parts from reference TRBV28 and TRBJ1-1): DVKVTQSSRYLVKRTGEKVFLECVQDMDHENMFWYRQDPGLGLRLIYFSYDVKMKEKGDIPEGYSVSREKKERFSLILESASTNQTSMYLCASTGVVNTEAFFGQGTRLTVV.

The chain employs TRBV30 and TRBJ1-4, with unresolved D. Trimming removed 0 bases at V and 4 bases at J, with 9 bases between. This CDR3 comprises 14 residues. Germline CDR1 GTSNPN, CDR2 SVGIG (reference sequence). CDR3 sequence: CAWSVGAGNEKLFF. The DNA of the CDR3 is TGTGCCTGGAGTGTGGGAGCTGGTAATGAAAAACTGTTTTTT.

This clone was picked up one time. The chain couples TRBV14 to TRBJ2-1; TRBD2 matches 8 bases. The germline V gene has CDR1 SGHDN and CDR2 FVKESK. V was clipped by 4 bases and J by 2 bases; unmatched bases: 7. The CDR3 contains 16 residues. CDR3 loop: CASSPLPSGPYNEQFF. DNA for the CDR3: TGTGCCAGCAGCCCTCTCCCTAGCGGGCCCTACAATGAGCAGTTCTTC.

The rearrangement uses TRBV28 and TRBJ1-5; weak D call: TRBD1 (5 bases). The germline V gene encodes CDR1 MDHEN and CDR2 SYDVKM. The CDR3 spans 16 residues. Trimming pared 7 bases from V and 6 bases from J, leaving 22 bases between. The DNA for the CDR3 is TGTGCCAGCAACACTATGAGGACTGGGGGGAGTCAGCCCCAGCATTTT. Its translation is CASNTMRTGGSQPQHF.

This rearrangement joins TRBV4-1 to TRBJ2-1; D unclear. The length of the CDR3 is 12 residues. Germline V lookup: CDR1 MGHRA, CDR2 YSYEKL. Trimming pared 4 bases from V and 9 bases from J, leaving 10 bases between. CDR3 nucleotide sequence: TGCGCCAGCAGCCCCCCGCGAGGTGAGCAGTTCTTC. The encoded protein is CASSPPRGEQFF.

The CDR3 sequence: CAINSGGAGDTQYF. In nucleotides, the CDR3 is TGTGCCATCAACAGCGGGGGGGCCGGGGATACGCAGTATTTT. This rearrangement joins TRBV10-3 to TRBJ2-3, with 10 nucleotides matching TRBD2. The trim removed 7 bases at V and 6 bases at J, leaving 7 bases unmatched. This CDR3 contains 14 residues. Germline CDR1 and CDR2: ENHRY and SYGVKD.

This clone was seen just once. The J gene is TRBJ1-2, the V gene TRBV19; a weak D match, TRBD1 (6 bases). V dropped 8 bases and J dropped 4 bases, with 14 bases sitting between them. The CDR3 is 13 amino acids. Germline V CDR1 and CDR2: LNHDA, SQIVND (reference sequence). The CDR3, as DNA: TGTGCCAGTCGCCGGGACAAGAGCTATGGCTACACCTTC. Its translation is CASRRDKSYGYTF.

The rearrangement uses TRBV7-9 and TRBJ1-4; D unclear. Germline CDR1 reads SEHNR; CDR2 reads FQNEAQ (reference sequence). Trimming removed 5 bases at V and 4 bases at J, with 11 bases between. The CDR3 covers 14 residues. The CDR3 loop is CASSHPGDNEKLFF. CDR3 nucleotides: TGTGCCAGCAGCCACCCGGGAGATAATGAAAAACTGTTTTTT.

V gene TRBV9 combines with J gene TRBJ2-7, with D possibly matching TRBD2 (6 bases). The CDR3 is 12 amino acids. Germline V CDR1 and CDR2: SGDLS, YYNGEE. V shed 4 bases and J shed 9 bases, with 14 bases lying between them. The CDR3 loop is CASSPGGLGQYF. The CDR3 nucleotides read TGTGCCAGCAGCCCCGGGGGTCTGGGGCAGTACTTC.

This clone came up a few times. The chain employs TRBV6-5 and TRBJ1-5; TRBD1 matches at 11 bases. CDR1 and CDR2 from the germline V gene are MNHEY and SVGAGI. Trimming at V came to 6 bases and at J to 5 bases, leaving 6 bases not matched to a gene. This CDR3 comprises 15 residues. CDR3 loop: CASSVGTGGDQPQHF. The DNA of the CDR3 is TGTGCCAGCAGCGTCGGGACAGGGGGGGATCAGCCCCAGCATTTT.

The chain has TRBV28 and TRBJ1-5; a possible D gene is TRBD1 (5 bases). CDR1 MDHEN and CDR2 SYDVKM come from the germline V gene. The CDR3 is 12 amino acids. V lost 6 bases, J lost 2 bases, and 5 bases lay in between. The CDR3 spells CASRQGNQPQHF. As DNA, the CDR3 is TGTGCCAGCAGACAGGGCAATCAGCCCCAGCATTTT.

The rearrangement joins TRBV7-6 to TRBJ2-7, with 9 bases fitting TRBD1. With V trimmed by 5 bases and J by 6 bases, 5 bases remained unmatched. From germline, CDR1 is SGHVS and CDR2 FNYEAQ. This CDR3 is 13 amino acids long. The CDR3 bases are TGTGCCAGCAGCCCGGACAGGGGAGGCGAGCAGTACTTC. Protein sequence: CASSPDRGGEQYF.

This sequence joins TRBV15 and TRBJ1-3; the D gene is possibly TRBD1 (5 bases). V was trimmed by 2 bases and J by 8 bases, leaving 19 bases between them. The CDR3 has 16 amino acids. CDR1 and CDR2 (germline): LNHNV, YYDKDF (reference sequence). CDR3 residues: CATSRSTGGVRHTIYF. DNA for the CDR3: TGTGCCACCAGCAGATCCACGGGGGGGGTTCGGCACACCATATATTTT.

The chain recombines TRBV7-9 with TRBJ1-5; 7 nucleotides agree with TRBD1. Trimming took 6 bases from V and 6 from J; bases not matched to a gene: 8. Germline CDR1 reads SEHNR; CDR2 reads FQNEAQ (reference sequence). The CDR3 is made up of 14 amino acids. DNA for the CDR3: TGTGCCAGCAGTTTTTCCGGGACAGTTCAGCCCCAGCATTTT. Its translation is CASSFSGTVQPQHF.

This clone was seen just once. The chain uses TRBV5-1 and TRBJ1-3; D is possibly TRBD1 (5 bases). This CDR3 region has 16 residues. Germline V gene sequence: CDR1 SGHRS, CDR2 YFSETQ. The V and J ends lost 0 bases and 6 bases respectively, with 16 bases between them. The CDR3, as DNA: TGCGCCAGCAGCTTGGGCGGCGGGACGGTCGCAAACACCATATATTTT. It codes for CASSLGGGTVANTIYF.

The V and J genes are TRBV4-1 and TRBJ1-2; D is possibly TRBD1 (6 bases). The germline V and J ends were trimmed by 6 bases and 13 bases, with 21 bases remaining between them. Germline V gives CDR1 MGHRA, CDR2 YSYEKL. This CDR3 has 13 amino acids. The CDR3 region has the DNA TGCGCCAGCAGTAATGGGGGCGGGCCCTACTTCACCTTC. The encoded protein is CASSNGGGPYFTF.

CDR3 loop: CAWSRRRSGTGELFF. Here the CDR3 DNA reads TGTGCCTGGAGCCGAAGGAGGTCGGGCACCGGGGAGCTGTTTTTT. V gene TRBV30 combines with J gene TRBJ2-2; D is possibly TRBD2 (5 bases). Trimming left V 3 bases short and J 4 bases short, with 15 bases between. CDR3 length equals 15 residues. Germline loops: CDR1 GTSNPN, CDR2 SVGIG (reference sequence).

The chain is built from TRBV14 and TRBJ2-5; D is possibly TRBD2 (7 bases). The length of the CDR3 is 13 residues. The V end was cut by 3 bases, the J end by 7 bases, with 12 bases between. CDR1 SGHDN and CDR2 FVKESK come from the germline V gene. CDR3 nucleotide sequence: TGTGCCAGCAGCCACCGGGGGGCCGGGACCCAGTACTTC. This translates into CASSHRGAGTQYF.

V and J are TRBV7-6 and TRBJ2-1; TRBD2 aligns across 7 bases. Trimming cost V 5 bases and J 10 bases; bases outside gene matches: 2. The CDR3 is 11 amino acids. Germline values: CDR1 SGHVS, CDR2 FNYEAQ. The DNA for the CDR3 is TGTGCCAGCAGCCTGACTAGCGAGCAGTTCTTC. Translated: CASSLTSEQFF.

The CDR3 sequence: CASSQGGSDTQYF. The CDR3 DNA sequence: TGTGCCAGCAGCCAAGGCGGGAGCGATACGCAGTATTTT. The J gene is TRBJ2-3, the V gene TRBV3-1 (or the pseudogene TRBV3-2); 7 bases align to TRBD2. Germline CDR1 and CDR2: LGHDT and YNNKEL (reference sequence). Trimming removed 1 base from V and 6 bases from J; junction bases left unmatched: 1. The CDR3 totals 13 residues.

The chain couples TRBV27 to TRBJ2-1; D call uncertain. V was trimmed by 6 bases and J by 6 bases, leaving 18 bases between them. The CDR3 loop spans 15 amino acids. From germline, CDR1 is MNHEY and CDR2 SMNVEV (reference sequence). CDR3 coding DNA: TGTGCCAGCAGATACACTACCACTGGGTTCAATGAGCAGTTCTTC. This gives the protein CASRYTTTGFNEQFF.

This clone was observed a few times. This chain connects TRBV19 to TRBJ2-7; D remains ambiguous. V shed 3 bases and J shed 3 bases, with 15 bases lying between them. This CDR3 comprises 15 residues. Germline assignment: CDR1 LNHDA and CDR2 SQIVND (reference sequence). CDR3 loop: CASSIIVGRSYEQYF. CDR3 DNA sequence: TGTGCCAGTAGTATCATCGTTGGCAGAAGCTACGAGCAGTACTTC. Using reference TRBV19 and TRBJ2-7 for the parts outside the CDR3, the full variable domain is DGGITQSPKYLFRKEGQNVTLSCEQNLNHDAMYWYRQDPGQGLRLIYYSQIVNDFQKGDIAEGYSVSREKKESFPLTVTSAQKNPTAFYLCASSIIVGRSYEQYFGPGTRLTVT.

V is TRBV5-1 and J is TRBJ1-4, with TRBD1 identical over 9 bases. The germline V gene encodes CDR1 SGHRS and CDR2 YFSETQ. V lost 0 bases and J lost 6; bases outside the gene matches: 3. This CDR3 is 15 amino acids long. The CDR3 DNA sequence: TGCGCCAGCAGCTTGGATGGGACAGGGTATGAAAAACTGTTTTTT. This sequence encodes CASSLDGTGYEKLFF.

This clone was detected a few times. This chain's CDR3 is CASSFPGYYEQYF. DNA of the CDR3: TGTGCCAGCAGTTTTCCAGGGTACTACGAGCAGTACTTC. The chain is built from TRBV28 and TRBJ2-7; maybe TRBD1 (5 bases). The CDR3 length is 13 residues. CDR1 and CDR2 (germline): MDHEN, SYDVKM. Trimming took 3 bases from V and 3 from J, leaving 9 bases between them.

The chain has TRBV5-6 and TRBJ1-6; the match to TRBD1 covers 11 bases. The V and J ends lost 7 bases and 10 bases, in that order; junction bases with no gene match: 7. Germline loops: CDR1 SGHDT, CDR2 YYEEEE. CDR3 size: 14 residues. CDR3: CASALGQGVSPLHF. The CDR3 DNA follows: TGTGCCAGCGCCCTGGGACAGGGGGTCTCACCCCTCCACTTT.

This chain connects TRBV6-5 to TRBJ1-1, with D maybe TRBD1 (5 bases). Germline CDR1 is MNHEY and CDR2 is SVGAGI. The CDR3 runs to 15 residues. The V end was cut by 2 bases, the J end by 0 bases, with 10 bases between. This chain's CDR3 is CASSYGGGMNTEAFF. The CDR3 nucleotides are TGTGCCAGCAGTTACGGCGGGGGGATGAACACTGAAGCTTTCTTT.

This chain joins TRBV2 and TRBJ2-7; TRBD1 matches 9 bases. Unmatched junction bases numbered 12, after V lost 3 bases and J lost 6 bases. The CDR3 extends over 16 amino acids. The germline gives CDR1 SNHLY, CDR2 FYNNEI. CDR3 bases: TGTGCCAGCAGTGATAGTCTGCCGGGACAGGGATTCGAGCAGTACTTC. It encodes CASSDSLPGQGFEQYF.